This T cell receptor (beta chain) was captured by sequencing in a study of long-term antiretroviral therapy in people with HIV. They ran version v3.0 of the immunoSEQ assay at survey level. Sequenced by immunoSEQ multiplex PCR; TCRdb stores in-frame clones only, minus some. This table holds approximately 27,000 clones, roughly 90% found once. Study-wide results and caveats: The study lacked data on ART adherence, viral resistance or therapy changes.

For this clone: Its cognate antigen is unknown.

Germline loops: CDR1 LGHNA, CDR2 YNFKEQ. The CDR3 spans 15 residues. The clonotype originates from a woman aged 40 to 50 with HIV. The sample consisted of unsorted PBMCs, taken about 5.5 years after starting antiretroviral therapy. This rearrangement joins TRBV4-2 to TRBJ2-5; perhaps TRBD2 as D (6 bases). TRBJ2-7 matches the DNA end more closely, so the J call is doubtful. The CDR3 protein is CASSQIAESSYEQYF. In DNA form, the CDR3 reads TGTGCCAGCAGCCAAATAGCGGAATCCTCCTACGAGCAGTACTTC.